The entry that follows covers one T cell receptor beta chain sequence. Its antigen remains unknown. The data originate from a study of cytomegalovirus exposure and HLA in healthy donors. Looking at the study overall: HLA-typed donors were the source of 82 million or so unique TCRs, which an early data release held. Whole-study findings and limits: When the data were analyzed later, several of the most significant clusters appeared to be linked to common viral pathogens. Previous analysis showed most TCR beta V segments were productive about 87% or about 30% of the time. In a later analysis, a missense DCLRE1C variant was linked to TCR beta V- and J-gene trimming.

Primers included in the PCR were 60 Vbeta and 13 Jbeta primers. The table came from immunoSEQ multiplex PCR; TCRdb's copy has only in-frame clones and leaves some out. The sample gives some 90,000 clones, approximately 70% of which show up once; roughly 2.5% is in the top ten. CDR1 and CDR2 from the germline V gene are SGHTA and FQGNSA. The CDR3 totals 15 residues. V shed 6 bases and J 2 bases; nucleotides not matched to a gene: 5. The TCR sequence derives from a middle-aged man in good health and CMV-seronegative. The J gene is TRBJ2-5, the V gene TRBV7-2, with 11 bases lining up with TRBD2. Sequenced sample: PBMCs. The CDR3 nucleotides are TGTGCCAGCAGTTTGACTAGCGGGGCTCAAGAGACCCAGTACTTC. Amino acids: CASSLTSGAQETQYF.